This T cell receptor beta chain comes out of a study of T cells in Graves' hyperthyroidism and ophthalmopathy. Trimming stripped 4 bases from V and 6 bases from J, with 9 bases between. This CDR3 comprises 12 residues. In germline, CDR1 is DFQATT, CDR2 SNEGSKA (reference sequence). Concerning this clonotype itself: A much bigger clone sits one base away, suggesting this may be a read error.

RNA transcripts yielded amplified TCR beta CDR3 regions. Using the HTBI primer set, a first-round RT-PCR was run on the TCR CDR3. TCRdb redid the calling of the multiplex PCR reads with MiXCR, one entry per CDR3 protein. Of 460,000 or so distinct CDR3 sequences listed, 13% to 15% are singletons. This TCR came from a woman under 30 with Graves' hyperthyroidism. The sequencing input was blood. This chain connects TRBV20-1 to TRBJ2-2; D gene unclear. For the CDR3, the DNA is TGCAGTGCTAAAAGGGATCCCGGGGAGCTGTTTTTT. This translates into CSAKRDPGELFF.